The following is a T cell receptor (beta chain) sequence with its context. Trimming shortened V by 1 base and J by 1 base, and 10 bases separated the two germline ends. This CDR3 contains 15 residues. Germline CDR1 and CDR2: MNHNY and SVGAGI (reference sequence). The data were taken from a study of blood T cell repertoires in COVID-19. About the research overall: There were acute and convalescent COVID-19 samples, and they came from the United States, Italy and Spain. In each case, the material was cDNA or gDNA derived from T cells, B-cell-depleted T cells, or PBMCs.

Methods used by the authors: From reference gene primer amplification, estimates of nucleated cell counts were derived. Repertoires were generated with immunoSEQ multiplex PCR, while TCRdb's copy carries only in-frame clones and drops some. V, J and clone size were drawn from that table, and D and trimming were deduced from the DNA. The table has 72,000 or so clones, under 90% seen once. The chain joins TRBV6-6 to TRBJ2-5; TRBD1 is a possible D gene (5 bases). Sequenced: peripheral blood. The TCR comes from a man aged 55-75 years with acute or convalescent COVID-19. The CDR3 is CASSYLGRVQETQYF. CDR3 sequence (DNA): TGTGCCAGCAGTTACTTGGGCAGGGTCCAAGAGACCCAGTACTTC.